Presented here are 2 T cell receptor beta chains from one specimen sequenced in a study of CD8 T cells in ankylosing spondylitis. From the 5' RACE reads, TCRdb called clonotypes with MiXCR, one entry per CDR3 protein. Among under 250,000 distinct CDR3 sequences listed, approximately 30% were seen once. Sequencing used blood, either unsorted or a sorted T cell fraction (not recorded which). Receptors were obtained from a male donor with ankylosing spondylitis or in good health (not recorded which).

The J gene is TRBJ2-3, the V gene TRBV12-3 or TRBV12-4, with TRBD2 matching 7 bases. The J segment lost 5 bases and the V segment lost 3 bases, leaving 5 bases of the junction unmatched. The CDR3 runs 14 residues. CDR3 coding DNA: TGTGCCAGCAGTTTCTGGGGGGGGGGAGATACGCAGTATTTT. Its translation is CASSFWGGGDTQYF.

V and J are TRBV5-6 and TRBJ1-3, with D perhaps matching TRBD1 (5 bases). Germline values: CDR1 SGHDT, CDR2 YYEEEE. Trimming shortened V by 1 base and J by 2 bases, and 10 bases separated the two germline ends. This CDR3 has 15 amino acids. CDR3 nucleotides: TGTGCCAGCAGCTTGCGAATACAGGCTGGAAACACCATATATTTT. Protein: CASSLRIQAGNTIYF. Full variable domain (missing parts from reference TRBV5-6 and TRBJ1-3): DAGVTQSPTHLIKTRGQQVTLRCSPKSGHDTVSWYQQALGQGPQFIFQYYEEEERQRGNFPDRFSGHQFPNYSSELNVNALLLGDSALYLCASSLRIQAGNTIYFGEGSWLTVV.